These T cell receptor beta chains were read from a single sample in a study of blood T cell repertoires in COVID-19. TCRdb keeps only in-frame clones here, not all; method: immunoSEQ multiplex PCR. The sample shows over 75,000 clones, less than 95% of them seen only once. Sequencing was performed on peripheral blood. The receptors here all came from a human donor with active COVID-19. The donor label of this sample is uncertain. The CDR3 runs from the conserved cysteine through the conserved F or W. The order of the fields is D gene, J gene, V gene, clone size, CDR3 DNA, CDR3 protein. The D gene is left open where the match is weak. Clone size, where shown, is once, few, many, or a class for clones that have expanded.

>TRBD1|TRBJ2-1|TRBV4-1|NA
TGCGCCAGCAGCCCAGGACAGGGGCCCTACAATGAGCAGTTCTTC
CASSPGQGPYNEQFF
>NA|TRBJ2-2|TRBV7-8|NA
TGTGCCAGCAGCTTGGAGGGGGAGCTGTTTTTT
CASSLEGELFF
>NA|TRBJ2-2|TRBV27|NA
TGTGCCAGCAGGGGACTTACGAACACCGGGGAGCTGTTTTTT
CASRGLTNTGELFF
>NA|TRBJ2-5|TRBV5-1|NA
TGCGCCAGCAGCTTGGGTTCGGCCGGAGGGGAGACCCAGTACTTC
CASSLGSAGGETQYF
>TRBD1|TRBJ1-2|TRBV27|few
TGTGCCAGCAGTCCCTCCGGGACAGGGCACTATGGCTACACCTTC
CASSPSGTGHYGYTF
>TRBD2|TRBJ2-5|TRBV7-2|NA
TGTGCCAGCAGCCTTCCGGGGGGTCGAGAGACCCAGTACTTC
CASSLPGGRETQYF
>NA|TRBJ2-5|TRBV9|NA
TGTGCCAGCAGCGTCTCAGGGGAAGTTGGAGAGACCCAGTACTTC
CASSVSGEVGETQYF
>NA|TRBJ2-6|TRBV5-5|NA
TGTGCCAGCGCAGGGGGGTCTGGGGCCAACGTCCTGACTTTC
CASAGGSGANVLTF
>NA|TRBJ1-1|TRBV27|NA
TGTGCCAGCACCTCGGCCTCTGGGGCGGTTGAAGCTTTCTTT
CASTSASGAVEAFF
>NA|TRBJ1-1|TRBV6-1|NA
TGTGCCAGCAGTGAAAGTTCGGGCAGCGGGAACACTGAAGCTTTCTTT
CASSESSGSGNTEAFF
>TRBD1|TRBJ2-1|TRBV5-1|few
TGCGCCAGCAGCTATATCGGGACAGGGGGCTTCAATGAGCAGTTCTTC
CASSYIGTGGFNEQFF
>NA|TRBJ1-4|TRBV7-9|NA
TGTGCCAGCAGCATCGATGCGGCGGATGAAAAACTGTTTTTT
CASSIDAADEKLFF
>NA|TRBJ1-1|TRBV27|NA
TGTGCCAGCAGTTTATCGGGAGGCACTGAAGCTTTCTTT
CASSLSGGTEAFF
>TRBD2|TRBJ2-2|TRBV6-1|NA
TGTGCCAGCAGTGAAGCGATCGGGCTAGCGGGGGGGAACACCGGGGAGCTGTTTTTT
CASSEAIGLAGGNTGELFF
>TRBD1|TRBJ2-7|TRBV6-2/TRBV6-3|few
TGTGCCAGCATCCCACAGGGGAATAACTACGAGCAGTACTTC
CASIPQGNNYEQYF
>NA|TRBJ1-4|TRBV7-8|NA
TGTGCCAGCAGCTTAGTCGGCAGGGCCCGGGAGGAAAAACTGTTTTTT
CASSLVGRAREEKLFF
>TRBD2|TRBJ2-5|TRBV5-4|NA
TGTGCCAGCACTAGCGGGGGGGCTCGGGAGACCCAGTACTTC
CASTSGGARETQYF
>NA|TRBJ2-2|TRBV10-3|NA
TGTGCCATCAGGGACCGGGACACCTACACGAACACCGGGGAGCTGTTTTTT
CAIRDRDTYTNTGELFF
>TRBD1|TRBJ2-1|TRBV2|many
TGTGCCAGCAGAGGGGGCGCGAACAATGAGCAGTTCTTC
CASRGGANNEQFF
>NA|TRBJ1-2|TRBV9|NA
TGTGCCAGCAGCGGCCTACAGGGTCTGACTGGCTACACCTTC
CASSGLQGLTGYTF
>NA|TRBJ2-7|TRBV25-1|once
TGTGCCAGCGGAGAGGGCAACTACGAGCAGTACTTC
CASGEGNYEQYF
>TRBD1|TRBJ1-6|TRBV4-2|NA
TGTGCCAGCAGCCAAGGCACAGGGGGGAATTCACCCCTCCACTTT
CASSQGTGGNSPLHF
>NA|TRBJ1-3|TRBV6-5|NA
TGTGCCAGCAGTTACGACAGCCCCTCTGGAAACACCATATATTTT
CASSYDSPSGNTIYF
>TRBD2|TRBJ2-5|TRBV7-6|NA
TGTGCCAGCAGCTTAAGCGCGGGAGGAGAGACCCAGTACTTC
CASSLSAGGETQYF
>TRBD1|TRBJ2-2|TRBV24-1|NA
TGTGCCACCAGTGATCCCGGGACAGGGGTCACCGGGGAGCTGTTTTTT
CATSDPGTGVTGELFF
>TRBD1|TRBJ1-1|TRBV27|NA
TGTGCCAGCAGCAAAGACAGGGTTGACGGTGAAGCTTTCTTT
CASSKDRVDGEAFF